This is a list of T cell receptor beta chains from one sample in a study of early T cells in non-severe SARS-CoV-2 infection. One entry per CDR3 protein results from TCRdb running MiXCR on the 5' RACE reads. The sample lists around 55,000 distinct CDR3 sequences; around 14% were seen once. The specimen was whole blood, collected at baseline. The source of these receptors is an adult who was a healthcare worker with PCR-confirmed SARS-CoV-2 infection or an uninfected control (not recorded which). CDR3s include the opening cysteine and the closing phenylalanine or tryptophan. The D gene is left open where the match is weak. Clone size appears in some rows only: once, few, many, or a class for an expanded clone.

>TRBJ1-1|NA|NA|TRBV28
TGTGCCAGCAGTCTCATGGACAGTATGAACACTGAAGCTTTCTTT
CASSLMDSMNTEAFF
>TRBJ2-7|NA|TRBD1|TRBV5-1
TGCGCCAGCAGCTTCGCGCAGACAGGGTCGTACTCCTACGAGCAGTACTTC
CASSFAQTGSYSYEQYF
>TRBJ1-6|many|NA|TRBV10-3
TGTGCCATCAGTGATCTAGGGTCTAGGAATTCACCCCTCCACTTT
CAISDLGSRNSPLHF
>TRBJ2-3|NA|NA|TRBV6-5
TGTGCCAGCAGTTGGGGCGTCACAGATACGCAGTATTTT
CASSWGVTDTQYF
>TRBJ1-2|NA|NA|TRBV11-2
TGTGCCAGCAGCCAGGGACTGAACTATGGCTACACCTTC
CASSQGLNYGYTF
>TRBJ1-1|NA|TRBD1|TRBV19
TGTGCCAGTAGTAAGGACAGGGGGCCTATGGGGACTGAAGCTTTCTTT
CASSKDRGPMGTEAFF
>TRBJ2-5|NA|NA|TRBV7-2
TGTGCCAGCAGCTGGGACCGGGGACCGCAGACCCAGTACTTC
CASSWDRGPQTQYF
>TRBJ2-3|NA|NA|TRBV10-3
TGTGCCTCCAGGGGGGCCCTCACAGATACGCAGTATTTT
CASRGALTDTQYF
>TRBJ1-1|many|NA|TRBV3-1
TGTGCCAGCAGCCTTCGGGCCCGGGGCACTGAAGCTTTCTTT
CASSLRARGTEAFF
>TRBJ1-1|NA|NA|TRBV11-2
TGTGCCAGCACCTACTTAGGGTCCGCGGGCACTGAAGCTTTCTTT
CASTYLGSAGTEAFF
>TRBJ2-3|NA|NA|TRBV7-8
TGTGCCAGCAGCTTAGTTTCCGGACTAAACACAGATACGCAGTATTTT
CASSLVSGLNTDTQYF
>TRBJ1-6|many|NA|TRBV5-1
TGCGCCAGCAGCTTGGCCACAGGAACAAGTTCACCCCTCCACTTT
CASSLATGTSSPLHF
>TRBJ2-7|NA|TRBD2|TRBV6-1
TGTGCCAGCAGTATTAGCGGGGGGGCTTACGAGCAGTACTTC
CASSISGGAYEQYF
>TRBJ2-7|NA|NA|TRBV10-3
TGTGCCATCAGTGCAACAAGAGAACACTACGAGCAGTACTTC
CAISATREHYEQYF
>TRBJ2-1|few|NA|TRBV12-3/TRBV12-4
TGTGCCAGCTCTAAGGAGGGGCGCCGTAATGAGCAGTTCTTC
CASSKEGRRNEQFF
>TRBJ1-2|NA|TRBD1|TRBV6-5
TGTGCCAGCAGTTACTCGATAAGGGGGCGCGGCTACACCTTC
CASSYSIRGRGYTF
>TRBJ2-7|NA|NA|TRBV7-9
TGTGCCAGCAGCCTGTGGCTCCCCGGAGGGTACGAGCAGTACTTC
CASSLWLPGGYEQYF